Following are 2 T cell receptor beta chains from one sample sequenced in a study of cytomegalovirus exposure and HLA in healthy donors. PCR primers comprised 60 Vbeta and 13 Jbeta primers. Some clones are missing from TCRdb's copy, which holds only in-frame ones; the method was immunoSEQ multiplex PCR. The sample shows some 110,000 clones, approximately 79% of them seen only once. Sequencing was carried out using PBMCs. The receptors were gathered from a man between 50 and 59 years old in good health and CMV-seropositive.

This clone was detected a few times. The chain combines TRBV27 with TRBJ2-1; 7 bases are a match to TRBD1. Germline V lookup: CDR1 MNHEY, CDR2 SMNVEV (reference sequence). V trimming: 2 bases; J trimming: 3 bases; junction bases outside the gene matches: 4. This CDR3 contains 15 residues. CDR3 DNA sequence: TGTGCCAGCAGTTTAGGCCAGGGGGACTACAATGAGCAGTTCTTC. Amino acid sequence: CASSLGQGDYNEQFF.

The rearrangement joins TRBV7-2 to TRBJ2-2, with 8 nucleotides matching TRBD2. The CDR3 runs to 16 residues. Per the germline V gene, CDR1 is SGHTA and CDR2 is FQGNSA. Germline trimming cut 1 base from V and 5 bases from J; bases unmatched to any gene: 6. The CDR3 spells CASSLVGTRGTGELFF. DNA of the CDR3: TGTGCCAGCAGCTTAGTTGGGACTAGAGGGACCGGGGAGCTGTTTTTT.